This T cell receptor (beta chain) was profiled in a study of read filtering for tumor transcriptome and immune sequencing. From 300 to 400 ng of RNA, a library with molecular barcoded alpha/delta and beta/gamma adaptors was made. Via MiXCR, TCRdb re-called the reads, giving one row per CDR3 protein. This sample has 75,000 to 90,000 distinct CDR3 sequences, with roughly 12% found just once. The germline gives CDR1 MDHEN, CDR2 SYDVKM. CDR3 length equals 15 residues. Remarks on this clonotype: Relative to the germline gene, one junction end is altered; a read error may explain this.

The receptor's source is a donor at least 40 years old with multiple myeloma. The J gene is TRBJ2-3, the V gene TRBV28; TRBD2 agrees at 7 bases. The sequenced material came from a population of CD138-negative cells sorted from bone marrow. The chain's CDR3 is CAGSLFGGGSDTQYF. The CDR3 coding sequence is TGTGCCGGCAGTTTATTCGGGGGAGGGTCAGATACGCAGTATTTT. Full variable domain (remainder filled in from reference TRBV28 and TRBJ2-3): DVKVTQSSRYLVKRTGEKVFLECVQDMDHENMFWYRQDPGLGLRLIYFSYDVKMKEKGDIPEGYSVSREKKERFSLILESASTNQTSMYLCAGSLFGGGSDTQYFGPGTRLTVL.